This TCR beta chain was sequenced during a study of T-cell memory formation after mild COVID-19. The overall study: Largely donor-specific TCR clusters were found.

TCRdb reprocessed the 5' RACE reads via MiXCR and lists one record per CDR3 protein. This repertoire shows about 410,000 distinct CDR3 sequences, 23% found once; its top ten account for around 13%. Germline CDR1 and CDR2: KGHSH and LQKENI. The CDR3 has 15 amino acids. Study-level results: Contracting CD4+ clones were located mainly in CM and EM, and CD8+ clones in EMRA. The finding that pre-infection memory included some responding clones suggested that cross-reactive memory joined. Among clones contracting day 15 to 85, CD4/CD8 was balanced, whereas later expanders leaned CD4+.

This clonotype was observed a few times. The antigen is undetermined. Germline is not matched at one junction end, which may reflect a read error. The receptor was derived from an adult woman who had mild COVID-19 (a few samples of this study predate the infection). Cell type and time point are not known. Sequenced: PBMCs or a T cell subset sorted from them (not recorded which). The chain is built from TRBV18 and TRBJ2-1; the D gene is possibly TRBD2 (7 bases). The CDR3 DNA follows: TGTGCCAGTTCACCAGTGGGGGGGGCATCGGATGAGCAGTTCTTC. Amino acid sequence: CASSPVGGASDEQFF.